The subject of this entry is one TCR beta chain. No antigen is known for it. V was trimmed by 3 bases and J by 2 bases, leaving 7 bases between them. This CDR3 is built from 13 residues. Germline CDR1 is WNHNN and CDR2 is SYGVQD (reference sequence). 60 Vbeta and 13 Jbeta primers were used in PCR. Profiling relied on immunoSEQ multiplex PCR, and the TCRdb table lists in-frame clones only, not all of them. The data contain roughly 70,000 clones, 65% to 85% of them singletons. This sample stems from a study of cytomegalovirus exposure and HLA in healthy donors. Study-wide results and limits: The number of N-insertions in an Asian-associated ancestry cluster was reportedly below the approximately 690-donor mean in a later analysis.

The chain carries TRBV10-1 and TRBJ1-2; D is unresolved. This clonotype originated in a man aged 70-80 years in good health and CMV-seronegative. The sample comprised PBMCs. This chain's CDR3 is CASSDTLNYGYTF. CDR3 DNA sequence: TGCGCCAGCAGTGACACTTTAAACTATGGCTACACCTTC.